This T cell receptor beta chain was captured by sequencing in a study of shared clonotypes between healthy human individuals (TCRdb year 2020). About the study as a whole: A couple of women and a few men aged 18 to 49 years were included in the cohort. To estimate repertoire size and how much clonotype sharing occurs between individuals, the study deeply sequenced the blood TCR repertoires of several healthy adults. For each donor, CD4 naive and CD4 memory were each run on three plates, CD8 naive on two plates, and CD8 memory on one plate. Between about 0.8 and 9 billion PBMCs per donor were obtained by leukapheresis. To increase sequencing depth and limit assay-specific biases, different laboratories used diverse techniques to prepare libraries and sequence TCR repertoires.

Study-wide conclusions, independent of this receptor: Naive subsets generally had larger estimated clonotype richness than memory subsets did. Pairwise subsampling indicated that sequencing depth was expected to affect the degree of clonotype sharing among donors. Sampling was restricted to blood, and TCR repertoires in tissue are likely to differ from TCR repertoires in blood. Rarefaction of sorted-subset datasets indicated incomplete sequencing despite the large sequencing depth. Higher generation probabilities were observed for clonotypes shared by all four sorted-subset donors than for non-shared clonotypes. Across a handful of donors, roughly 5% of naive CD4, roughly 3.3% of naive CD8, 2.3% of memory CD4, and 0.4% of memory CD8 clonotypes were shared. Because the study included only a small number of donors, the genetic and exposure-history diversity represented was limited.

Using the deep immunoSEQ assay, multiplex PCR amplified TCR CDR3 regions from genomic DNA. Extracted genomic DNA from each cell subset was spread evenly across all wells of several immunoSEQ 96-well plates, with each plate serving as a replicate. Each replicate PCR for sorted subsets received roughly 200 ng genomic DNA, equal to about 30,000 T cell genomes. The purified libraries were quantified using a Qubit 3.0 fluorometer, sized with a Bioanalyzer 2100, and then quantified again using the KAPA Library Quantification kit. Each immunoSEQ 96-well plate was sequenced on its own single-read 150-cycle Illumina NextSeq 550 flow cell. The study's own analysis went as follows. Because only junctional sequences without quality scores were contained in the immunoSEQ output, filtering matching that applied to full-length reads could not be performed. Sequences were annotated with PyIR, a Python wrapper for IgBLAST v1.9, using IMGT germline references to assign V/J genes and CDR3. Reads were removed for weak V/J assignments (E-value above 1e-6), missing CDR3, stop codons, out-of-frame junctions, or ambiguous translated residues. V3J clonotypes were defined as sequences sharing the same inferred V gene, J gene, and CDR3 amino acid sequence. Percentage overlap between repertoires was calculated by dividing the number of shared unique clonotypes by the size of the smaller repertoire. RTK rarefaction, the Chao1 estimator, and Recon v2.1 estimates of unobserved clonotypes were used to assess repertoire richness. Generation probabilities for all TCRbeta clonotypes obtained by the gDNA method from several donors were computed using OLGA. TCRdb stores this immuneACCESS table with in-frame sequences only. Part of the clones is absent; in the studies checked, under half of the shortfall reflects unresolved V genes, and no reason is known for the rest. V, J and clone size reflect that table, while D and trimming were determined from the DNA. This sample gives 150,000 to 200,000 clones in total; over 85% of them show up just once. Clones ranked in the top ten supply more than 0.065% of the sample.

Reading from cysteine to phenylalanine, the CDR3 counts 15 amino acids. Only CDR3 DNA is held: 45 bases, read in frame from base 1. The germline V gene gives CDR1 as LGHNA and CDR2 as YNFKEQ. Deletion took 5 bases off V and 8 bases off J, with a span of 18 bases between the germline ends. As regards this clone: Its antigen is currently not known. Base qualities are not at hand, and no much larger clone is one base apart.

The donors were healthy, HIV-negative adults with no recently reported acute infections or vaccinations. All donors were Caucasian adults living in Nashville, Tennessee, USA. Magnetic negative selection was used to enrich CD4+ T cells, after which naive cells were positively selected on CD45RA and the negative fraction became the memory subset. After blood collection by leukapheresis, PBMCs were isolated using Ficoll-Histopaque density gradient centrifugation and then cryopreserved in the vapor phase of liquid nitrogen. Analytical flow cytometry was used to check the purity and quantity of each magnetically sorted T cell population. Each sorted fraction had its genomic DNA isolated and then quantified by UV absorbance on a Nanodrop 2000c.

The material sequenced was naive CD4+ T cells sorted from blood. The sample's cell subset or site, from its label and the paper: CD45RA+ positively selected. The receptor chain draws on TRBV4-2 and TRBJ1-4; TRBD1 is a weak D gene call, 5 bases matching. This TCR came from a woman between 25 and 40 years old in good health. The nucleotides are TGTGCCAGCAGCTCTCTACGCCAGGAGGGGGAAAAACTGTTTTTT. This encodes CASSSLRQEGEKLFF.